Shown below are 18 T cell receptor beta chains from a single sample sequenced in a study of T and B cells in COVID-19 patients (dated by TCRdb to 2018 to 2020). Genomic DNA extracted from blood was used in amounts of about 250-550 ng for amplification of TRB repertoires. The sequencer listed for this sample is Illumina MiSeq. TRB rearrangements were amplified by multiplex PCR with BIOMED2 TRB-A/B primer pools. In-frame beta chains were kept once TCRdb had trimmed the public reads at Q25 with fastp and called clones with MiXCR. Every CDR3 protein is listed once, alongside the most common genes and DNA of its rows. Across this sample there are about 4,100 distinct CDR3 sequences, with roughly a quarter seen only once. The ten top clones hold about 39% of the sample. Sequences were obtained from blood. These receptors were obtained from a human donor with active COVID-19. The donor label of this sample is uncertain.

This clonotype is termed medium-sized. The chain is built from TRBV5-6 and TRBJ1-4; D unresolved. V was trimmed by 2 bases and J by 15 bases, leaving 20 bases between them. Germline assignment: CDR1 SGHDT and CDR2 YYEEEE. CDR3 length: 14 residues. CDR3 nucleotide sequence: TGTGCCAGCAGCTTCCGGACGAAAATGAGTATAGTGTTTTTT. It translates to CASSFRTKMSIVFF. Together with reference TRBV5-6 and TRBJ1-4, the CDR3 gives the full variable domain: DAGVTQSPTHLIKTRGQQVTLRCSPKSGHDTVSWYQQALGQGPQFIFQYYEEEERQRGNFPDRFSGHQFPNYSSELNVNALLLGDSALYLCASSFRTKMSIVFFGSGTQLSVL.

Comment on this clonotype: One junction end disagrees with the germline gene, perhaps due to a read error. The chain joins TRBV6-5 to TRBJ2-2; TRBD2 matches at 7 bases. CDR1 is MNHEY and CDR2 is SVGAGI in the germline V gene. This CDR3 has 19 residues. CDR3 in amino acids: CASSTVRDYIRCEHRGAVF. Written as DNA, the CDR3 is TGTGCCAGCAGCACTGTCCGGGACTATATACGCTGCGAACACCGGGGAGCTGTTTTT.

By its share, this clonotype is medium-sized. The CDR3: CATSNRASDHGYTF. DNA for the CDR3: TGTGCCACCAGCAACCGGGCATCGGACCATGGCTACACCTTC. V is TRBV15 and J is TRBJ1-2; D is ambiguous. Germline CDR1 reads LNHNV; CDR2 reads YYDKDF (reference sequence). Trimming stripped 4 bases from V and 6 bases from J, with 15 bases between. This CDR3 region has 14 residues.

This clonotype ranks as medium-sized (0.01 to 0.1%). V usage is TRBV19 and J usage is TRBJ1-5; D unclear. V lost 5 bases to trimming and J lost 3 bases, with 8 bases between them. The CDR3 has 13 residues. CDR1 LNHDA and CDR2 SQIVND come from the germline V gene (reference sequence). The CDR3 sequence: CASSPGLNQPQHF. CDR3 sequence (DNA): TGTGCCAGTAGTCCTGGACTCAATCAGCCCCAGCATTTT.

This clonotype was seen only once. At one end, the junction sequence differs from germline, possibly due to a read error. The rearrangement uses TRBV6-5 and TRBJ1-2; D possibly corresponds to TRBD1 (6 bases). The CDR3 length is 13 residues. Germline V CDR1 and CDR2: MNHEY, SVGAGI. Here the CDR3 reads CAISLRGGYGYTF. Written as DNA, the CDR3 is TGTGCCATCAGTCTGAGAGGGGGCTATGGCTACACCTTC.

The chain employs TRBV5-1 and TRBJ2-7; TRBD1 aligns across 7 bases. The CDR3 is 14 amino acids. V was clipped by 3 bases and J by 5 bases; unmatched bases: 8. CDR1 is SGHRS and CDR2 is YFSETQ in the germline V gene. Written as DNA, the CDR3 is TGCGCCAGCAGCTGGGGGTCGACAGGGAACGAGCAGTACTTC. Residues: CASSWGSTGNEQYF.

Within the sample, this clonotype is medium-sized. The J gene is TRBJ2-3, the V gene TRBV12-3 or TRBV12-4; D could derive from TRBD1 or TRBD2 (5 bases each). V was shortened by 3 bases and J by 1 base, with 8 bases between the two germline ends. The CDR3 is 14 amino acids. The CDR3 region has the DNA TGTGCCAGCAGTTTGAGGGGCGGCACAGATACGCAGTATTTT. This gives the protein CASSLRGGTDTQYF.

The rearrangement joins TRBV2 to TRBJ2-7, with D uncertain. V shed 0 bases and J shed 1 base, with 10 bases lying between them. This CDR3 comprises 15 residues. Germline CDR1 SNHLY, CDR2 FYNNEI. This CDR3 reads CASSEAGPESYEQYF. The CDR3 DNA is TGTGCCAGCAGTGAAGCAGGCCCCGAATCCTACGAGCAGTACTTC.

This chain uses TRBV5-4 with TRBJ2-5; 11 bases fit TRBD2. Germline V gene sequence: CDR1 SGHNT, CDR2 YYREEE (reference sequence). This CDR3 has 13 amino acids. The V segment lost 5 bases and the J segment 3 bases; nucleotides outside the gene matches: 0. The CDR3 loop reads CASRTSGEETQYF. The CDR3 nucleotides read TGTGCCAGCAGGACTAGCGGGGAAGAGACCCAGTACTTC.

Sample share makes this clonotype medium-sized (0.01 to 0.1%). The chain has TRBV5-4 and TRBJ2-5; D gene unclear. Trimming removed 2 bases from V and 3 bases from J, with 2 bases in between. Germline assignment: CDR1 SGHNT and CDR2 YYREEE (reference sequence). This CDR3 contains 11 residues. This CDR3 is CASSLEETQYF. Here the CDR3 DNA reads TGTGCCAGCAGCTTAGAAGAGACCCAGTACTTC.

The chain has TRBV20-1 and TRBJ2-5; perhaps TRBD1 as D (6 bases). Germline CDR1 is DFQATT and CDR2 is SNEGSKA (reference sequence). This CDR3 has 13 amino acids. V was clipped by 5 bases and J by 2 bases, with 12 bases between them. CDR3 nucleotides: TGCAGTGCTCCGCGGACAGTTCAAGAGACCCAGTACTTC. It specifies CSAPRTVQETQYF.

By frequency in the sample, this clonotype is medium-sized. V gene TRBV15 combines with J gene TRBJ1-2, with TRBD1 matching over 7 bases. Germline V CDR1 and CDR2: LNHNV, YYDKDF (reference sequence). This CDR3 has 16 amino acids. The J segment lost 4 bases and the V segment lost 1 base, leaving 9 bases of the junction unmatched. The CDR3 nucleotides are TGTGCCACCAGCAGAGTAGGGCTGACAGGGACCTATGGCTACACCTTC. Translating it yields CATSRVGLTGTYGYTF.

This chain uses TRBV7-2 with TRBJ2-6; a possible D gene is TRBD1 (6 bases). V was shortened by 4 bases and J by 0 bases, with 13 bases between the two germline ends. In germline, CDR1 is SGHTA, CDR2 FQGNSA. The CDR3 covers 17 residues. CDR3 DNA: TGTGCCAGCAGCTCTGGACAGCCGTTCTCTGGGGCCAACGTCCTGACTTTC. It is translated as CASSSGQPFSGANVLTF.

The chain joins TRBV14 to TRBJ2-3; 8 bases line up with TRBD2. The CDR3 totals 15 residues. CDR1 and CDR2 from the germline V gene are SGHDN and FVKESK. V was clipped by 5 bases and J by 2 bases; unmatched bases: 6. Written as DNA, the CDR3 is TGTGCCAGCAGCTCGCAGCGGGGGCCCACAGATACGCAGTATTTT. Protein product: CASSSQRGPTDTQYF.

By share, this clonotype ranks as medium-sized. V usage is TRBV5-6 and J usage is TRBJ2-3; 11 bases are a match to TRBD1. This CDR3 is 15 amino acids long. V dropped 5 bases and J dropped 4; count of bases not matched to a gene: 6. CDR1 and CDR2 (germline): SGHDT, YYEEEE. The CDR3 protein is CASRRTGGVSDTQYF. CDR3 coding DNA: TGTGCCAGCAGGCGGACAGGGGGCGTCTCAGATACGCAGTATTTT.

By frequency in the sample, this clonotype is medium-sized. J is TRBJ1-2 and V is TRBV19; TRBD1 is a possible D gene (5 bases). Germline CDR1 and CDR2: LNHDA and SQIVND (reference sequence). Trimming shortened V by 3 bases and J by 5 bases, and 13 bases separated the two germline ends. This CDR3 contains 14 residues. The chain's CDR3 is CASSIGRGMYGYTF. The CDR3 DNA sequence: TGTGCCAGTAGTATTGGAAGGGGCATGTATGGCTACACCTTC.

As concerns this clonotype: A single base separates this from a much larger clone, so it may be a read error. The chain is built from TRBV18 and TRBJ1-2, with D maybe TRBD1 (6 bases). This CDR3 is built from 14 residues. CDR1 and CDR2 (germline): KGHSH, LQKENI. Deletions cut 3 bases from V and 10 bases from J, with 18 bases between. The CDR3 region is CASSPAAGGDDYTF. Here the CDR3 DNA reads TGTGCCAGCTCACCCGCTGCTGGGGGCGATGACTACACCTTC.

This clonotype rates as medium-sized (0.01 to 0.1%). The CDR3 DNA sequence: TGTGCCAGCAGTTTATGGGGAAAGGGGAATAATTCACCCCTCCACTTT. It specifies CASSLWGKGNNSPLHF. The chain combines TRBV27 with TRBJ1-6, with D possibly being TRBD1 (5 bases). V was clipped by 1 base and J by 5 bases, with 12 bases between them. The CDR3 runs 16 residues. Germline lookup yields CDR1 MNHEY and CDR2 SMNVEV (reference sequence).